The next 5 T cell receptor beta chains were all read from a single sample in a study of blood T cells in healthy people across ages. The second PCR ran about 6 to 12 cycles with a sample-barcoded 5' primer and J-beta primers. One entry per CDR3 protein, called by TCRdb with MiXCR from the 5' RACE reads. The sample includes 1.6 million or so distinct CDR3 sequences, almost 35% of them seen just once. The sample consisted of blood. The receptors here all came from a woman in her thirties in good health.

The rearrangement joins TRBV13 to TRBJ2-4, with unresolved D. The DNA end lines up better with TRBJ2-7; the J call may be wrong. Germline-derived CDR1 and CDR2 are PRHDT and FYEKMQ (reference sequence). The CDR3 has 14 amino acids. Written as DNA, the CDR3 is TGTGCCAGCAGCTTAAAGGGCAGAACCTACGAGCAGTACTTC. Its translation is CASSLKGRTYEQYF.

The chain recombines TRBV12-3 or TRBV12-4 with TRBJ2-7; 8 positions match TRBD2. The V and J ends lost 4 bases and 1 base, in that order; junction bases with no gene match: 9. The CDR3 has 16 residues. This CDR3 reads CASSSPPGRASYEQYF. The CDR3 DNA follows: TGTGCCAGCAGTTCTCCCCCCGGGAGGGCATCCTACGAGCAGTACTTC.

This chain joins TRBV20-1 and TRBJ2-2; 7 nucleotides agree with TRBD2. The CDR3 runs to 15 residues. Germline V lookup: CDR1 DFQATT, CDR2 SNEGSKA (reference sequence). V shed 2 bases, J shed 4 bases, and the junction held 7 bases outside the gene matches. CDR3 sequence (DNA): TGCAGTGCTAGAAGGTCTAGCGGAGCCACCGGGGAGCTGTTTTTT. Translation gives CSARRSSGATGELFF.

Notes on this clonotype: An end of the junction does not agree with germline; a read error may underlie this. The V gene is TRBV10-3, the J gene TRBJ2-3; a weak D match, TRBD2 (6 bases). CDR3 size: 15 residues. The germline V gene has CDR1 ENHRY and CDR2 SYGVKD. The DNA for the CDR3 is TGTGCCGTCAGTACGACCGGGACTAGCACAGATACGCAGTATTTT. It yields the protein CAVSTTGTSTDTQYF.

The chain is built from TRBV6-1 and TRBJ2-7, with D perhaps matching TRBD1 (5 bases). This CDR3 is 16 amino acids long. Trimming shortened V by 2 bases and J by 4 bases, and 18 bases separated the two germline ends. In germline, CDR1 is MNHNS, CDR2 SASEGT. The CDR3 bases are TGTGCCAGCAGTGAACAAGGTTCAGCAGGGCGGTACGAGCAGTACTTC. It specifies CASSEQGSAGRYEQYF.